This TCR beta chain was recovered during a study of STAT5B mutations in CD4+ large granular lymphocyte leukemia. Study conclusions and caveats: Compared with healthy controls (2/35), patient top clones favored TRBV06 (8/27).

As regards this clone: Its antigen remains unidentified.

Here immunoSEQ multiplex PCR was the method, and the copy in TCRdb shows in-frame clones only, minus some. The sample carries more than 4,000 clones, 70% to 90% recorded once. CDR1 SGHDN and CDR2 FVKESK come from the germline V gene. After removal of 4 bases from V and 1 base from J, the junction contained 2 bases not matched to a gene. This CDR3 region has 14 residues. This TCR derives from a man in his forties with CD4+ T-cell large granular lymphocyte leukemia. Material for sequencing was PBMCs. This sequence joins TRBV14 and TRBJ2-5; TRBD2 agrees at 8 bases. The CDR3 DNA reads as TGTGCCAGCAGCCTAGCGGGGCGCCAAGAGACCCAGTACTTC. Its translation is CASSLAGRQETQYF.